This T cell receptor (beta chain) was retrieved from a study of T cells after yellow fever vaccination (dated by TCRdb to between 2018 and 2021). About the investigation overall: The SMART-Seq v4 Ultra Low Input RNA kit was used to prepare libraries from fractions with low cell numbers. To track T-cell clones before and after primary and booster YFV17D yellow fever vaccination, bulk TCR alpha and beta repertoires were sequenced longitudinally. Two healthy male donors made up the cohort, one aged 18 to 29 years and the other aged 30 to 40 years. Blood was collected at multiple timepoints before and after primary and secondary immunization, and bulk PBMC replicates and cell subsets were isolated. The investigation overall reported the following: Because only two donors were included in the study, the extent to which the findings can be generalized is limited. The secondary T-cell response was found to be weaker but faster than the primary response, with a peak reached on day 5 rather than on day 15. Computational filtering was needed because FACS-sorted repertoires could contain abundant contaminating clonotypes from the bulk population. A small share of clonotypes occurred in both CD4 and CD8 compartments, likely arising from convergent recombination. After the booster, most of the clones that had expanded following primary vaccination were detected again (almost 98% of CD4 and more than 85% of CD8), which suggests that memory was broadly maintained.

V is reduced by 7 bases and J by 4 bases, leaving a spacing of 8 bases between them. CDR1 and CDR2, looked up from the germline V gene, are SNHLY and FYNNEI. The CDR3 contains 11 residues, cysteine and phenylalanine counted. The read is trimmed to its CDR3 DNA, 33 bases read in frame from base 1. This clonotype was seen at least ten times. Its antigen is unknown. The record has no base qualities; no much larger clone is one base away. TCR cDNA was made using 5'RACE template switching, a step that added a universal primer site and unique molecular identifiers. Priming for cDNA synthesis came from both the TCR alpha and TCR beta constant segments. Two PCR steps were used to amplify libraries, with sample barcodes and sequencing adapters being added in the second step. Sequencing of the libraries was done on either Illumina HiSeq 2500 (2x100 bp) or NovaSeq (2x150 bp). The paper's data handling went like this. Demultiplexing of reads and collapsing into UMI consensus sequences were performed with MIGEC, and V(D)J alignment was carried out with MiXCR. Vaccine-responding clonotypes were defined with edgeR using replicate PBMC samples, requiring FDR below 0.01 and a log2 fold change above 5 up to day 15. Each bulk clonotype received a CD4 or CD8 identity based on whether the sequenced CD4 or CD8 repertoire contained that clonotype at higher abundance. The public reads were reanalyzed by TCRdb: fastp trimming at Q25, MiXCR alignment, in-frame beta chains only. Each entry is one CDR3 protein sequence, shown with its most common DNA and genes. The V and J calls follow TCRdb's processing rather than the paper's. The sample table records about 110,000 distinct CDR3 sequences; around 8% of these occur just once. The top ten clones comprise roughly 27% of the sample.

What this sample's treatment or condition label stands for: live attenuated yellow fever vaccine strain. A standard Ficoll-Paque protocol was used to isolate PBMCs from peripheral blood. CD4 and CD8 T-cell fractions were isolated with Dynabeads CD4 and CD8 positive selection kits. TriZol was used to extract RNA from bulk PBMCs, from CD4 and CD8 fractions, and from dextramer-positive and dextramer-negative fractions. The sequence derives from a man aged 25-45 years who received the YFV17D yellow fever vaccine. The V gene is TRBV2 and the J gene is TRBJ2-7, with the D gene call left open. The sample was CD8+ T cells sorted from PBMCs, taken 45 days after the yellow fever booster vaccination. The CDR3: CASNTVYEQYF. The nucleotide sequence reads as follows: TGTGCCAGCAATACTGTGTACGAGCAGTACTTC.